This entry is about one T cell receptor (beta chain). The sample comes from a study of blood T cell repertoires in COVID-19. Across the whole study: Whether acute or convalescent, the COVID-19 samples came from the United States, Italy and Spain. The analysed material was cDNA or gDNA that came from T cells, B-cell-depleted T cells, or PBMCs.

Looked up from germline, CDR1 is LGHNA and CDR2 is YNFKEQ. The CDR3 has 15 amino acids. Trimming at V came to 0 bases and at J to 5 bases, leaving 3 bases not matched to a gene. As handled by the study authors: From reference gene primer amplification, estimates of nucleated cell counts were derived. Assay: immunoSEQ multiplex PCR; the TCRdb copy retains only in-frame clones and omits some. That table furnishes V, J and clone size, whereas the DNA furnished D and trimming. This table has roughly 80,000 clones, approximately 80% appearing once. The sequenced sample consisted of peripheral blood. V and J are TRBV4-2 and TRBJ2-5; TRBD1 matches 10 bases. The TCR sequence derives from a man aged 55 to 69 with active or convalescent COVID-19. The CDR3 DNA follows: TGTGCCAGCAGCCAAGATGGACAGGGGGACGAGACCCAGTACTTC. Translation gives CASSQDGQGDETQYF.